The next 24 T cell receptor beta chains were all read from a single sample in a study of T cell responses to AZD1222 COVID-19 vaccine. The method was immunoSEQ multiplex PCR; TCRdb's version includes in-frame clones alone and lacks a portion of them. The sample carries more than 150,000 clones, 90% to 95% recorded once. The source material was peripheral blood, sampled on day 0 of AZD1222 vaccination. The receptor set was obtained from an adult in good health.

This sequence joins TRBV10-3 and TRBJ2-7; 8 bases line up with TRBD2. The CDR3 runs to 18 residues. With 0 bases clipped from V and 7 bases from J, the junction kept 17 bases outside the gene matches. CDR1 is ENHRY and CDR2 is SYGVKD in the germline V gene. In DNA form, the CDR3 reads TGTGCCATCAGTGAGTCTGCAGGGAAAGCGGGAGAGGCGGGTGAGCAGTACTTC. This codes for CAISESAGKAGEAGEQYF.

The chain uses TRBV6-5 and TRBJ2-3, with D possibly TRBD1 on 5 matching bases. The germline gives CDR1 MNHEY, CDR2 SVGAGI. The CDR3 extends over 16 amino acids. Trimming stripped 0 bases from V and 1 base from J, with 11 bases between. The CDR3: CASSYSPGQRTDTQYF. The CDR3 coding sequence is TGTGCCAGCAGTTACTCCCCAGGGCAGCGCACAGATACGCAGTATTTT.

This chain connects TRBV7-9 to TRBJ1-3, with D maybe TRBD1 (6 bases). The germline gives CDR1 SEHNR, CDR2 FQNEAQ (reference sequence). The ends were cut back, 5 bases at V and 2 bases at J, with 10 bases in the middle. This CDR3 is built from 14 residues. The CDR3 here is CASSHGQTGNTIYF. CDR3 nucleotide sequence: TGTGCCAGCAGCCATGGACAGACTGGAAACACCATATATTTT.

CDR3 protein: CAISDRGPRNSPLHF. DNA of the CDR3: TGTGCCATCAGTGATAGGGGCCCAAGGAATTCACCCCTCCACTTT. The genes are TRBV10-3 and TRBJ1-6; tentatively, D is TRBD1 (5 bases). V was trimmed by 3 bases and J by 7 bases, leaving 13 bases between them. Germline V gives CDR1 ENHRY, CDR2 SYGVKD. This CDR3 region has 15 residues.

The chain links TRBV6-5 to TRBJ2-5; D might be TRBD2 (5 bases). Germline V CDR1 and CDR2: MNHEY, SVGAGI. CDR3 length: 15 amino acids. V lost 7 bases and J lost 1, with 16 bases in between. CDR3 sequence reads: CASTLSSGIQETQYF. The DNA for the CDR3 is TGTGCCAGCACCCTGAGTTCGGGGATCCAAGAGACCCAGTACTTC.

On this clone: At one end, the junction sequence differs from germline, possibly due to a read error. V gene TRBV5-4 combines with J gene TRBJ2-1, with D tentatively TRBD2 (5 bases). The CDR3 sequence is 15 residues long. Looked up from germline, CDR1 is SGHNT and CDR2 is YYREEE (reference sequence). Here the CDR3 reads CVSSLDRGLYNEQFF. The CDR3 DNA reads TGTGTCAGCAGCTTGGACCGCGGACTCTACAATGAGCAGTTCTTC.

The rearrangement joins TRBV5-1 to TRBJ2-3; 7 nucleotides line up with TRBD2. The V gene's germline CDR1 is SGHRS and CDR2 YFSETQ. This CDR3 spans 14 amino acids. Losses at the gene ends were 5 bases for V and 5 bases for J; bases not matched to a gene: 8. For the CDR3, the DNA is TGCGCCAGCAGGGCGGGACTAAGCGGAGATACGCAGTATTTT. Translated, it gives CASRAGLSGDTQYF. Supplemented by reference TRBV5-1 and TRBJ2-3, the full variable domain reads KAGVTQTPRYLIKTRGQQVTLSCSPISGHRSVSWYQQTPGQGLQFLFEYFSETQRNKGNFPGRFSGRQFSNSRSEMNVSTLELGDSALYLCASRAGLSGDTQYFGPGTRLTVL.

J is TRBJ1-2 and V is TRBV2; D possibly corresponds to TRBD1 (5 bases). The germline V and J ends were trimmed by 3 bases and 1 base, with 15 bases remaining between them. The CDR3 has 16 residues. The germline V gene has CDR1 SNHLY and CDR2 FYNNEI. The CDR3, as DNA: TGTGCCAGCAGTGACCCAAGGTCGAGGGGTAACTATGGCTACACCTTC. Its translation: CASSDPRSRGNYGYTF.

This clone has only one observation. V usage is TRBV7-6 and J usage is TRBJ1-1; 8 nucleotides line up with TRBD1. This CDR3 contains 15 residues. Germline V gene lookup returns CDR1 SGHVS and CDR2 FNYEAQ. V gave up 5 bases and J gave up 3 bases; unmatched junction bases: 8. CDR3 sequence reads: CASSQDRAFDTEAFF. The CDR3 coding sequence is TGTGCCAGCAGCCAGGACAGGGCTTTCGACACTGAAGCTTTCTTT.

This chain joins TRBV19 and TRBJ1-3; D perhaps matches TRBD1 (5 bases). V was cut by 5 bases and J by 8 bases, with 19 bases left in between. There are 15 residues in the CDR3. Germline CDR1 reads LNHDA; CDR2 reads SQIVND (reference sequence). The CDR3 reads CASSVGTDVADTIYF. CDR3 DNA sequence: TGTGCCAGTAGTGTCGGGACGGACGTTGCGGACACCATATATTTT.

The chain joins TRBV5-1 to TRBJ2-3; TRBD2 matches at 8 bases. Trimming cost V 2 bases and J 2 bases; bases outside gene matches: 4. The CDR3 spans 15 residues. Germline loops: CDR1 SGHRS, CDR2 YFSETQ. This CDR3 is CASSFLAGNTDTQYF. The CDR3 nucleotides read TGCGCCAGCAGCTTCCTAGCGGGTAACACAGATACGCAGTATTTT.

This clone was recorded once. The chain's CDR3 is CASRPTGRVPYEQYF. DNA for the CDR3: TGTGCCAGCAGACCAACCGGGAGGGTACCCTACGAGCAGTACTTC. The rearrangement links TRBV6-5 to TRBJ2-7, with TRBD2 identical over 8 bases. Losses at the gene ends were 6 bases for V and 2 bases for J; bases not matched to a gene: 9. There are 15 residues in the CDR3. Germline V gene lookup returns CDR1 MNHEY and CDR2 SVGAGI.

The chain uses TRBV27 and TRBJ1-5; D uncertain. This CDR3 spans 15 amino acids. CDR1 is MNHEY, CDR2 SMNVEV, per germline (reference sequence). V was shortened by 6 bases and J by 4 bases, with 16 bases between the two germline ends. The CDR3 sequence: CASRIRENSNQPQHF. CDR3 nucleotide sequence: TGTGCCAGCAGGATCCGGGAGAATAGTAATCAGCCCCAGCATTTT.

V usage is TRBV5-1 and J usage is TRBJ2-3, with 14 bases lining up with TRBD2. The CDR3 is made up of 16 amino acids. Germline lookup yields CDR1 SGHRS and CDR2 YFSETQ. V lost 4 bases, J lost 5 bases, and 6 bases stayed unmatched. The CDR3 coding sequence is TGCGCCAGCAGCGCTCGACTAGCGGGAGGGCAAGATACGCAGTATTTT. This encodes CASSARLAGGQDTQYF.

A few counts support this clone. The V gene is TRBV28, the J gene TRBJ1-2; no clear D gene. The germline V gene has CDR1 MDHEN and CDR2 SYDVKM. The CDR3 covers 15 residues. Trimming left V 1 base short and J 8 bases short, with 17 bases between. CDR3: CASSLSSRWIGGYTF. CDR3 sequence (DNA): TGTGCCAGCAGTTTATCTTCCCGGTGGATTGGGGGCTACACCTTC.

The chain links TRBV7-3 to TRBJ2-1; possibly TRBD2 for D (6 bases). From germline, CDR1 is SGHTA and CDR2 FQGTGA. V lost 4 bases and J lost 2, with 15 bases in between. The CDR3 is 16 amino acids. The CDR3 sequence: CASSSTSRTPYNEQFF. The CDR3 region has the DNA TGTGCCAGCAGCTCAACTAGCCGGACCCCCTACAATGAGCAGTTCTTC.

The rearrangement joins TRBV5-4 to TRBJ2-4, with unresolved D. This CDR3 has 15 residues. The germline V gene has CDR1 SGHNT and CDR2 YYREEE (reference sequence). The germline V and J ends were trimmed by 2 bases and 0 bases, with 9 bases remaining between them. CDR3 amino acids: CASSLSGPAKNIQYF. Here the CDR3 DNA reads TGTGCCAGCAGCTTATCAGGACCAGCCAAAAACATTCAGTACTTC.

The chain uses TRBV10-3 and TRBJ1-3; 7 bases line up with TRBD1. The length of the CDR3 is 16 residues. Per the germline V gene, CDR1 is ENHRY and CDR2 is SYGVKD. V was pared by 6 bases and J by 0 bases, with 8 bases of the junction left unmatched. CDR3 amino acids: CAIRQTGQVSGNTIYF. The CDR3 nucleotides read TGTGCCATCAGGCAGACAGGGCAAGTCTCTGGAAACACCATATATTTT.

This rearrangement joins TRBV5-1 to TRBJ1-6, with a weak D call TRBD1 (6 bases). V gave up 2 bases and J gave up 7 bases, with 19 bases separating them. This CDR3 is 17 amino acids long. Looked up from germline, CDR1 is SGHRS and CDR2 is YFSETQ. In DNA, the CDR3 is TGCGCCAGCAGCTTAAGCGCCGACAGGAACTGGAATTCACCCCTCCACTTT. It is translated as CASSLSADRNWNSPLHF.

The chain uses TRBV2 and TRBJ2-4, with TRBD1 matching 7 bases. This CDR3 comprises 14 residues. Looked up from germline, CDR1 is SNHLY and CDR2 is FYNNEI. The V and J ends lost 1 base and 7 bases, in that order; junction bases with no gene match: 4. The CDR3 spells CASSEETGTNIQYF. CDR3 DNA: TGTGCCAGCAGTGAAGAGACAGGGACGAACATTCAGTACTTC.

CDR3 residues: CASVRVSNTEAFF. The CDR3 nucleotides are TGTGCCAGCGTCAGGGTCTCGAACACTGAAGCTTTCTTT. The V call is TRBV2, the J call TRBJ1-1, with TRBD1 as a possible D gene (5 bases). Germline V CDR1 and CDR2: SNHLY, FYNNEI. Trimming pared 8 bases from V and 1 base from J, leaving 11 bases between. The CDR3 runs 13 residues.

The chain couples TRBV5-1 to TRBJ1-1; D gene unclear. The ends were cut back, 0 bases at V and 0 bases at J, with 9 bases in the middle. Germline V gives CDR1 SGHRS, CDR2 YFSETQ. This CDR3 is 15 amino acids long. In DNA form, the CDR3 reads TGCGCCAGCAGCTTGGAAGGTTACATGAACACTGAAGCTTTCTTT. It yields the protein CASSLEGYMNTEAFF.

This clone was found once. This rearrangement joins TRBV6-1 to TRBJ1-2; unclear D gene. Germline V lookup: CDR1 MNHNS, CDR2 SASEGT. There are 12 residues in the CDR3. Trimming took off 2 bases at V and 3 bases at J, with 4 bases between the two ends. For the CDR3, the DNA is TGTGCCAGCAGTGAATGGTACTATGGCTACACCTTC. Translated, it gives CASSEWYYGYTF.

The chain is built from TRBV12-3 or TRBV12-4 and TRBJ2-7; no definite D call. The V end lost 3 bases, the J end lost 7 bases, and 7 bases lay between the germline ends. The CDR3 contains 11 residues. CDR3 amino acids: CASSFMGEQYF. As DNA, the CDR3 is TGTGCCAGCAGTTTCATGGGGGAGCAGTACTTC.